Sequencing of this T cell receptor (beta chain) was carried out in a study of Graves' ophthalmopathy and Graves' hyperthyroidism. The V end lost 3 bases, the J end lost 0 bases, and 9 bases lay between the germline ends. The V gene's germline CDR1 is LNHNV and CDR2 YYDKDF (reference sequence). The CDR3 is 16 residues long. TCR beta CDR3 amplification used RNA transcripts. After a first-round RT-PCR with HTBI primers, a second-round multiplex PCR was run. MiXCR, run by TCRdb on the multiplex PCR reads, gives a single entry per CDR3 protein. The sample lists about 740,000 distinct CDR3 sequences, 40% occurring once.

The TCR was taken from an adult man with Graves' ophthalmopathy. The chain recombines TRBV15 with TRBJ2-6, with D perhaps matching TRBD2 (5 bases). Sequenced: peripheral blood. The CDR3 is CATSSVGSSGANVLTF. CDR3 DNA sequence: TGTGCCACCAGCAGTGTAGGGAGCTCTGGGGCCAACGTCCTGACTTTC.